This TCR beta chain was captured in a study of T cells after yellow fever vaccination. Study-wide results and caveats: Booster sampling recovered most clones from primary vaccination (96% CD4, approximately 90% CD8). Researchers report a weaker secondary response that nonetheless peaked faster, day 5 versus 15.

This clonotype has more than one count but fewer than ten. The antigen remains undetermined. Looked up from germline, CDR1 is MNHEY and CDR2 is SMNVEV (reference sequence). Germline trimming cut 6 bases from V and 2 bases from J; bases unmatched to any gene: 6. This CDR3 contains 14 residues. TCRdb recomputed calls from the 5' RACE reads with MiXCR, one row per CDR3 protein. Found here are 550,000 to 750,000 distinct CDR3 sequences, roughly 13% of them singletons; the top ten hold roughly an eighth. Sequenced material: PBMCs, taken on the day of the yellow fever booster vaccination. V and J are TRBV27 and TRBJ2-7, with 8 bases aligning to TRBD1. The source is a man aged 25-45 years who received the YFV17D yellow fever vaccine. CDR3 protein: CASRPPGQAYEQYF. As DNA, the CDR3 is TGTGCCAGCAGGCCACCGGGACAGGCCTACGAGCAGTACTTC.